What follows are 21 T cell receptor beta chains derived from one specimen sequenced in a study of vaccination and CD4 T cells after COVID-19. Sequence data for DNA of cultured CD4+ T cells were generated by the Oncomine TCR Beta short-read assay. TCRdb analysed the PCR reads with MiXCR anew, one entry per CDR3 protein. The sample records over 10,000 distinct CDR3 sequences, about 30% being singletons. The treatment denotes: roughly ten-day PBMC culture with coronavirus spike peptide pools or control peptides (ViraFEST assay). The antigens of these receptors remain unknown. The sequenced material came from CD4+ T cells from blood, cultured in vitro. The receptor source for this set is a human donor who had recovered from COVID-19.

The chain uses TRBV4-2 and TRBJ2-4; no clear D gene. The CDR3 runs to 15 residues. Trimming stripped 3 bases from V and 0 bases from J, with 9 bases between. Germline V lookup: CDR1 LGHNA, CDR2 YNFKEQ. The CDR3 loop is CASSQEYLAKNIQYF. In DNA, the CDR3 is TGTGCCAGCAGCCAGGAATACCTAGCCAAAAACATTCAGTACTTC.

This clonotype turned up a few times. The rearrangement joins TRBV29-1 to TRBJ2-5; no clear D. V was trimmed by 3 bases and J by 7 bases, leaving 9 bases between them. Germline assignment: CDR1 SQVTM and CDR2 ANQGSEA. The length of the CDR3 is 11 residues. CDR3 coding DNA: TGCAGCGTTGATTGGCAGCGGACCCAGTACTTC. This gives the protein CSVDWQRTQYF. The variable domain in full, with the rest retrieved from reference TRBV29-1 and TRBJ2-5, is SAVISQKPSRDICQRGTSLTIQCQVDSQVTMMFWYRQQPGQSLTLIATANQGSEATYESGFVIDKFPISRPNLTFSTLTVSNMSPEDSSIYLCSVDWQRTQYFGPGTRLLVL.

V usage is TRBV20-1 and J usage is TRBJ2-5; possibly TRBD1 for D (5 bases). This CDR3 is built from 15 residues. Germline CDR1 reads DFQATT; CDR2 reads SNEGSKA (reference sequence). Trimming shortened V by 0 bases and J by 3 bases, and 14 bases separated the two germline ends. CDR3 residues: CSAREGFTGKETQYF. In DNA form, the CDR3 reads TGCAGTGCTAGAGAAGGGTTTACAGGAAAAGAGACCCAGTACTTC.

V and J are TRBV7-3 and TRBJ2-3, with 10 nucleotides matching TRBD2. Germline CDR1 reads SGHTA; CDR2 reads FQGTGA. V was clipped by 5 bases and J by 6 bases; unmatched bases: 5. This CDR3 has 14 amino acids. The chain's CDR3 is CASSRGTSADTQYF. The CDR3 nucleotides are TGTGCCAGCAGCAGAGGGACTAGCGCGGATACGCAGTATTTT.

The chain joins TRBV19 to TRBJ1-5; D remains ambiguous. CDR1 LNHDA and CDR2 SQIVND come from the germline V gene (reference sequence). Trimming removed 3 bases at V and 5 bases at J, with 8 bases between. The CDR3 contains 13 residues. The CDR3 nucleotides are TGTGCCAGTAGTATCCAAGTCCATCAGCCCCAGCATTTT. This sequence encodes CASSIQVHQPQHF. Drawing the rest from reference TRBV19 and TRBJ1-5, the complete variable domain is DGGITQSPKYLFRKEGQNVTLSCEQNLNHDAMYWYRQDPGQGLRLIYYSQIVNDFQKGDIAEGYSVSREKKESFPLTVTSAQKNPTAFYLCASSIQVHQPQHFGDGTRLSIL.

This clonotype appeared a single time. The chain combines TRBV5-6 with TRBJ2-2; 10 bases align to TRBD1. Germline V gene data show CDR1 as SGHDT and CDR2 as YYEEEE. This CDR3 comprises 16 residues. J lost 3 bases, V lost 4 bases, and 6 bases had no gene match. Here the CDR3 reads CASSADRGRYTGELFF. As DNA, the CDR3 is TGTGCCAGCAGCGCCGACAGGGGGCGTTACACCGGGGAGCTGTTTTTT.

The CDR3 region has the DNA TGTGCCAGCAGCTTGGGCGGGAGCCAAGAGACCCAGTACTTC. Protein product: CASSLGGSQETQYF. This rearrangement joins TRBV7-2 to TRBJ2-5; 7 bases match TRBD2. The V gene's germline CDR1 is SGHTA and CDR2 FQGNSA. V was clipped by 3 bases and J by 1 base; unmatched bases: 2. CDR3 length: 14 amino acids. Drawing the rest from reference TRBV7-2 and TRBJ2-5, the complete variable domain is GAGVSQSPSNKVTEKGKDVELRCDPISGHTALYWYRQSLGQGLEFLIYFQGNSAPDKSGLPSDRFSAERTGGSVSTLTIQRTQQEDSAVYLCASSLGGSQETQYFGPGTRLLVL.

Here the CDR3 reads CASTQPGALAKNIQYF. CDR3 in DNA: TGTGCCAGCACTCAACCCGGGGCACTAGCCAAAAACATTCAGTACTTC. The chain employs TRBV7-2 and TRBJ2-4; D tentatively reads TRBD1 or TRBD2 (5 bases each). The CDR3 is 16 amino acids. In germline, CDR1 is SGHTA, CDR2 FQGNSA. V was clipped by 7 bases and J by 0 bases, with 16 bases between them. The full variable domain, rest sourced from reference TRBV7-2 and TRBJ2-4, is GAGVSQSPSNKVTEKGKDVELRCDPISGHTALYWYRQSLGQGLEFLIYFQGNSAPDKSGLPSDRFSAERTGGSVSTLTIQRTQQEDSAVYLCASTQPGALAKNIQYFGAGTRLSVL.

The V and J genes are TRBV20-1 and TRBJ2-1, with TRBD2 matching 9 bases. The CDR3 runs to 14 residues. V lost 0 bases, J lost 9 bases, and 6 bases stayed unmatched. The V gene's germline CDR1 is DFQATT and CDR2 SNEGSKA (reference sequence). The CDR3 DNA is TGCAGTGCTAGAGATCCTAGCGGGACCAGTGAGCAGTTCTTC. It yields the protein CSARDPSGTSEQFF.

This clonotype showed up just a few times. This rearrangement joins TRBV7-2 to TRBJ2-7, with D possibly TRBD1 on 6 matching bases. V lost 4 bases and J lost 2, with 12 bases in between. The CDR3 is 14 amino acids. Germline loops: CDR1 SGHTA, CDR2 FQGNSA. The CDR3 bases are TGTGCCAGCAGCTCACAACAGGGTACCTACGAGCAGTACTTC. Its protein product is CASSSQQGTYEQYF.

This clonotype was seen more than once but under ten times. J is TRBJ2-7 and V is TRBV20-1; D is possibly TRBD1 (6 bases). V was clipped by 3 bases and J by 0 bases, with 9 bases between them. The CDR3 has 13 amino acids. Germline lookup yields CDR1 DFQATT and CDR2 SNEGSKA (reference sequence). The CDR3 nucleotides read TGCAGTGCTAGCCAGGGGTTCTCCTACGAGCAGTACTTC. Translation gives CSASQGFSYEQYF.

This clonotype was detected a few times. The chain is built from TRBV2 and TRBJ2-7; 9 bases match TRBD2. Germline CDR1 reads SNHLY; CDR2 reads FYNNEI. There are 14 residues in the CDR3. Trimming took 7 bases from V and 3 from J; bases not matched to a gene: 7. CDR3 bases: TGTGCCAGCATCCAAAGCGGGAGGAGCTACGAGCAGTACTTC. It translates to CASIQSGRSYEQYF. The variable domain in full, completed from reference TRBV2 and TRBJ2-7, reads EPEVTQTPSHQVTQMGQEVILRCVPISNHLYFYWYRQILGQKVEFLVSFYNNEISEKSEIFDDQFSVERPDGSNFTLKIRSTKLEDSAMYFCASIQSGRSYEQYFGPGTRLTVT.

This clonotype has more than one count but fewer than ten. The rearrangement uses TRBV4-3 and TRBJ2-2, with 7 bases matching TRBD1. The CDR3 consists of 14 residues. Germline-derived CDR1 and CDR2 are LGHNA and YSLEER. With 5 bases clipped from V and 1 base from J, the junction kept 1 base outside the gene matches. The CDR3 region has the DNA TGCGCCAGCAGCTGGACAGGGAACACCGGGGAGCTGTTTTTT. The encoded protein is CASSWTGNTGELFF.

The chain couples TRBV12-3 or TRBV12-4 to TRBJ1-2; D call uncertain. V was shortened by 2 bases and J by 4 bases, with 8 bases between the two germline ends. This CDR3 region has 13 residues. As DNA, the CDR3 is TGTGCCAGCAGTTTACTCATAACCTATGGCTACACCTTC. Amino acids: CASSLLITYGYTF.

This clonotype has a handful of counts. The rearrangement joins TRBV6-2 or TRBV6-3 to TRBJ2-5; no clear D. V was pared by 5 bases and J by 5 bases, with 6 bases between. The CDR3 runs to 11 residues. Germline loops: CDR1 MNHEY, CDR2 SVGEGT. For the CDR3, the DNA is TGTGCCAGCAGTCGCAAGGAGACCCAGTACTTC. Translated: CASSRKETQYF.

The chain combines TRBV12-3 or TRBV12-4 with TRBJ2-1; 9 bases map to TRBD2. Trimming at V came to 3 bases and at J to 4 bases, leaving 1 base not matched to a gene. The CDR3 runs 14 residues. CDR3 in DNA: TGTGCCAGCAGTTTTAGCGGGGGTTACAATGAGCAGTTCTTC. Protein product: CASSFSGGYNEQFF.

CDR3 protein: CASRRTGGTDTQYF. The CDR3 coding sequence is TGTGCCAGCAGGCGGACAGGGGGCACAGATACGCAGTATTTT. This sequence joins TRBV6-1 and TRBJ2-3; 9 bases line up with TRBD1. This CDR3 region has 14 residues. Trimming cost V 6 bases and J 1 base; bases outside gene matches: 2. CDR1 and CDR2 from the germline V gene are MNHNS and SASEGT.

This chain links TRBV6-5 with TRBJ1-5; D gene ambiguous. The V end lost 2 bases, the J end lost 7 bases, and 12 bases lay between the germline ends. Germline V gives CDR1 MNHEY, CDR2 SVGAGI. There are 14 residues in the CDR3. CDR3 residues: CASSYGPNYQPQHF. The CDR3 nucleotides are TGTGCCAGCAGTTACGGGCCTAACTACCAGCCCCAGCATTTT.

This clonotype was seen more than once but under ten times. The chain recombines TRBV7-2 with TRBJ1-6; D is uncertain. Trimming took off 3 bases at V and 9 bases at J, with 9 bases between the two ends. Germline assignment: CDR1 SGHTA and CDR2 FQGNSA. The CDR3 spans 13 residues. CDR3 DNA: TGTGCCAGCAGCTTTGATTCGACTTCACCCCTCCACTTT. Its translation: CASSFDSTSPLHF.

This chain uses TRBV30 with TRBJ1-5; 8 bases are a match to TRBD1. Looked up from germline, CDR1 is GTSNPN and CDR2 is SVGIG (reference sequence). The V and J ends lost 2 bases and 7 bases, in that order; junction bases with no gene match: 7. The CDR3 runs to 14 residues. The CDR3 DNA is TGTGCCTGGAGTTGGACAGGGAGGGAACAGCCCCAGCATTTT. As protein: CAWSWTGREQPQHF.

The V and J genes are TRBV3-1 and TRBJ1-2; the D gene is possibly TRBD1 (5 bases). Germline CDR1 reads LGHDT; CDR2 reads YNNKEL (reference sequence). This CDR3 has 13 amino acids. Trimming took off 0 bases at V and 8 bases at J, with 10 bases between the two ends. CDR3 DNA: TGTGCCAGCAGCCAAGATAAGGGACGCGGCTACACCTTC. Amino acids: CASSQDKGRGYTF.